This T cell receptor beta chain comes out of a study of T cell responses to AZD1222 COVID-19 vaccine. Findings of the study overall: Clonal diversity was possibly underestimated, and the donors were mostly white British, with more females. Dominant at 160-218 and 743-854, vaccine-associated CD4 TCRs also spanned spike. AZD1222 recipients seropositive at baseline numbered only five to seven.

Comment on this clone: Its antigen remains unknown.

This CDR3 has 13 amino acids. The V and J ends lost 6 bases and 4 bases respectively, with 10 bases between them. CDR1 and CDR2 (germline): SGHAT, FQNNGV. Sequenced by immunoSEQ multiplex PCR; TCRdb stores in-frame clones only, minus some. Seen here are around 160,000 clones, 90% to 95% observed once, and the top ten hold around 2.8%. This clonotype was obtained from an adult in good health. The rearrangement uses TRBV11-2 and TRBJ2-1, with D perhaps TRBD1 or TRBD2 (5 bases each). The input for sequencing was peripheral blood, taken on day 0 of MenACWY control vaccination. In DNA form, the CDR3 reads TGTGCCAGCAGGGGGACGTCATACAATGAGCAGTTCTTC. This codes for CASRGTSYNEQFF.